The rows below give T cell receptor beta chains drawn from one sample of a study of blood T cell repertoires in COVID-19. Sequencing used immunoSEQ multiplex PCR; TCRdb keeps in-frame clones, though not all of them. This sample yields approximately 26,000 clones, of which 90% are seen a single time; under 2% belongs to the top ten. Source material: peripheral blood. The source of these receptors is a woman between 55 and 75 years old with active COVID-19. Both conserved end residues are part of each CDR3. The order of the fields is CDR3 DNA, CDR3 protein, J gene, V gene, CDR3 length, D gene, clone size. D genes are given only for firm matches. A row's size may be missing; if present it is once, few, many or a size class.

CDR3nt: TGTGCCAGCAGCCAAGAGAACAGTCTCGACCAGTACTTC
CDR3aa: CASSQENSLDQYF
j_gene: TRBJ2-5
v_gene: TRBV3-1/TRBV3-2
len: 13
d_gene: NA
abundance: NA

CDR3nt: TGTGCCAGCAGCGTCCGGGACAGGGGATACAATGAGCAGTTCTTC
CDR3aa: CASSVRDRGYNEQFF
j_gene: TRBJ2-1
v_gene: TRBV9
len: 15
d_gene: TRBD1
abundance: NA

CDR3nt: TGTGCAAGTCGCCCCCTGGGGCCGCGCTTC
CDR3aa: CASRPLGPRF
j_gene: TRBJ2-7
v_gene: TRBV12-2
len: 10
d_gene: NA
abundance: NA

CDR3nt: TGTGCCAGCAGTTTGAGGGCCTCCTACGAGCAGTACTTC
CDR3aa: CASSLRASYEQYF
j_gene: TRBJ2-7
v_gene: TRBV27
len: 13
d_gene: NA
abundance: NA

CDR3nt: TGCGCCAGCGCCTCCGGGACAGTTTTCTATGGCTACACCTTC
CDR3aa: CASASGTVFYGYTF
j_gene: TRBJ1-2
v_gene: TRBV5-1
len: 14
d_gene: TRBD1
abundance: NA

CDR3nt: TGTGCCAGTAGTTCCAGCCGACAGGGTAACGAAAAACTGTTTTTT
CDR3aa: CASSSSRQGNEKLFF
j_gene: TRBJ1-4
v_gene: TRBV19
len: 15
d_gene: TRBD1
abundance: NA

CDR3nt: TGCGCCAGCAGCTTGGCGGGAGGGACAGCGGCAGATACGCAGTATTTT
CDR3aa: CASSLAGGTAADTQYF
j_gene: TRBJ2-3
v_gene: TRBV5-1
len: 16
d_gene: NA
abundance: NA

CDR3nt: TGCAGCGCCAGCGAGGAAAAACTGTTTTTT
CDR3aa: CSASEEKLFF
j_gene: TRBJ1-4
v_gene: TRBV29-1
len: 10
d_gene: NA
abundance: NA

CDR3nt: TGTGCCAGCAGTAAGACAGTAGAGCAGTTCTTC
CDR3aa: CASSKTVEQFF
j_gene: TRBJ2-1
v_gene: TRBV2
len: 11
d_gene: NA
abundance: NA

CDR3nt: TGTGCCAGCAGCTTGGGGGGAGACTATGGCTACACCTTC
CDR3aa: CASSLGGDYGYTF
j_gene: TRBJ1-2
v_gene: TRBV7-8
len: 13
d_gene: NA
abundance: NA

CDR3nt: TGCAGCGTAGACGAACCGGGGACTAGCGGGAGTTTTGAGCAGTTCTTC
CDR3aa: CSVDEPGTSGSFEQFF
j_gene: TRBJ2-1
v_gene: TRBV29-1
len: 16
d_gene: TRBD2
abundance: NA

CDR3nt: TGTGCCAGCAGCCAAGACGAGGAAGTTCCTGAAGCTTTCTTT
CDR3aa: CASSQDEEVPEAFF
j_gene: TRBJ1-1
v_gene: TRBV14
len: 14
d_gene: NA
abundance: NA

CDR3nt: TGCGCCAGCAGCTTGGTTTGGCTAGCGGGAGAAGCAGATACGCAGTATTTT
CDR3aa: CASSLVWLAGEADTQYF
j_gene: TRBJ2-3
v_gene: TRBV5-1
len: 17
d_gene: TRBD2
abundance: once

CDR3nt: TGCAGCGTGGCTCAGGGGGTAGGTCAGCCCCAGCATTTT
CDR3aa: CSVAQGVGQPQHF
j_gene: TRBJ1-5
v_gene: TRBV29-1
len: 13
d_gene: TRBD1
abundance: NA

CDR3nt: TGCGCCAGCACTGGGGCTAACACTGAAGCTTTCTTT
CDR3aa: CASTGANTEAFF
j_gene: TRBJ1-1
v_gene: TRBV10-2
len: 12
d_gene: NA
abundance: NA

CDR3nt: TGCGCCAGCAGTGATCATCTCGGGATGGAGGTCGAGCAGTACTTC
CDR3aa: CASSDHLGMEVEQYF
j_gene: TRBJ2-7
v_gene: TRBV10-2
len: 15
d_gene: NA
abundance: NA

CDR3nt: TGTGCCTGGAGTGTACAGGGGTCCCAGGTATCACCCCTCCACTTT
CDR3aa: CAWSVQGSQVSPLHF
j_gene: TRBJ1-6
v_gene: TRBV30
len: 15
d_gene: TRBD1
abundance: NA

CDR3nt: TGTGCCAGCAGCAAGGGACAGGGTGGCGAGCAGTACTTC
CDR3aa: CASSKGQGGEQYF
j_gene: TRBJ2-7
v_gene: TRBV11-3
len: 13
d_gene: TRBD1
abundance: NA

CDR3nt: TGTGCCAGTAGTATTTTCGACAGGGTGAACACTGAAGCTTTCTTT
CDR3aa: CASSIFDRVNTEAFF
j_gene: TRBJ1-1
v_gene: TRBV19
len: 15
d_gene: TRBD1
abundance: NA

CDR3nt: TGTGCCAGCAGCCTACAGGGTAGGAGCACAGATACGCAGTATTTT
CDR3aa: CASSLQGRSTDTQYF
j_gene: TRBJ2-3
v_gene: TRBV11-2
len: 15
d_gene: NA
abundance: NA

CDR3nt: TGTGCCAGCAGCCAAGACTCGACAGGGGTATCCTACAATGAGCAGTTCTTC
CDR3aa: CASSQDSTGVSYNEQFF
j_gene: TRBJ2-1
v_gene: TRBV3-1/TRBV3-2
len: 17
d_gene: TRBD1
abundance: NA

CDR3nt: TGTGCCAGCAGCAACTACGAGCAGTACTTC
CDR3aa: CASSNYEQYF
j_gene: TRBJ2-7
v_gene: TRBV25-1
len: 10
d_gene: NA
abundance: NA

CDR3nt: TGTGCCAGCAGTTCACCGGGACTAGCGCTAAGTGAGCAGTTCTTC
CDR3aa: CASSSPGLALSEQFF
j_gene: TRBJ2-1
v_gene: TRBV6-5
len: 15
d_gene: TRBD2
abundance: NA

CDR3nt: TGTGCCAGCAGCTTGAGAGGCGGTCAAAGCACAGATACGCAGTATTTT
CDR3aa: CASSLRGGQSTDTQYF
j_gene: TRBJ2-3
v_gene: TRBV5-5
len: 16
d_gene: NA
abundance: NA

CDR3nt: TGCAGTGCTAGTGAGAGACAGGTTAGCTCCTACAATGAGCAGTTCTTC
CDR3aa: CSASERQVSSYNEQFF
j_gene: TRBJ2-1
v_gene: TRBV20-1
len: 16
d_gene: NA
abundance: NA

CDR3nt: TGTGCCAGCAGCGAAAGCGGCCGGACCTACGAGCAGTACTTC
CDR3aa: CASSESGRTYEQYF
j_gene: TRBJ2-7
v_gene: TRBV7-2
len: 14
d_gene: NA
abundance: NA

CDR3nt: TGTGCCAGCAGCTCTCCGGGACAGCCGAACACTGAAGCTTTCTTT
CDR3aa: CASSSPGQPNTEAFF
j_gene: TRBJ1-1
v_gene: TRBV5-4
len: 15
d_gene: TRBD1
abundance: NA

CDR3nt: TGTGCCAGCAGCTTAGCGCGGGGTTGGTACAATGAGCAGTTCTTC
CDR3aa: CASSLARGWYNEQFF
j_gene: TRBJ2-1
v_gene: TRBV7-2
len: 15
d_gene: NA
abundance: NA